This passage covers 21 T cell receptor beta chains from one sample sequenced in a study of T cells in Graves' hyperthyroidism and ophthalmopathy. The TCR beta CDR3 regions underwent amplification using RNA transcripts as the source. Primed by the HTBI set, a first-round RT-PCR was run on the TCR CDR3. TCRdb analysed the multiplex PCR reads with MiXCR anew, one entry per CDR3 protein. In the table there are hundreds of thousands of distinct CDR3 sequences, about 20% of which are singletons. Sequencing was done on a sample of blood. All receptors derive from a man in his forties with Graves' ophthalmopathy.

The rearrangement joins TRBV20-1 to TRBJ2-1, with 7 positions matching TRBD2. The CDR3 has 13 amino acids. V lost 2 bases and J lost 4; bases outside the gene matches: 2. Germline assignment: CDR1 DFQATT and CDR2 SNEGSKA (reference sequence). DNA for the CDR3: TGCAGTGCTAGACTAGCGGAGTACAATGAGCAGTTCTTC. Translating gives CSARLAEYNEQFF.

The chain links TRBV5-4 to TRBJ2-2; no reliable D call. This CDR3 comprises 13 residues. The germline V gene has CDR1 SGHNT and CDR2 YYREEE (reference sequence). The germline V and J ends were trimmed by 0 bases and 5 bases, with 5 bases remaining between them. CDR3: CASSLGHTGELFF. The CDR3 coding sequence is TGTGCCAGCAGCTTGGGGCATACCGGGGAGCTGTTTTTT.

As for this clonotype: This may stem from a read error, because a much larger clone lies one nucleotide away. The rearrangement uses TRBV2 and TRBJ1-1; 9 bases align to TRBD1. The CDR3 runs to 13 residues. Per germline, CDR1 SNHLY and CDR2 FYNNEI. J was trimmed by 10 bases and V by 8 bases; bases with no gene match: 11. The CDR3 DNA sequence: TGTGCCAGCGGCCCAAGCTCGGACAGGGGAGCTTTCTTT. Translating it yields CASGPSSDRGAFF.

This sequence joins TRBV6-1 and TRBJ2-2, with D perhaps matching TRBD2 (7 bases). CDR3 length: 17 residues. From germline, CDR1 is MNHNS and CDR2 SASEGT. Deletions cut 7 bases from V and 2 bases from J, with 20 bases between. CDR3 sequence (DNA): TGTGCCAGCATGTGGGGAGGGGGGTCGCGAAACACCGGGGAGCTGTTTTTT. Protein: CASMWGGGSRNTGELFF.

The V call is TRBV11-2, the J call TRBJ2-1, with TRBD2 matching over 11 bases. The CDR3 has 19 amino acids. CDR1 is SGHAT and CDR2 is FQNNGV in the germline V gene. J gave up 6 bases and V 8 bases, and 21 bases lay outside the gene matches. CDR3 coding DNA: TGTGCCAGCGGATACCCCCCTACCGGGACTAGCGGTTTGGGCAATGAGCAGTTCTTC. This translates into CASGYPPTGTSGLGNEQFF.

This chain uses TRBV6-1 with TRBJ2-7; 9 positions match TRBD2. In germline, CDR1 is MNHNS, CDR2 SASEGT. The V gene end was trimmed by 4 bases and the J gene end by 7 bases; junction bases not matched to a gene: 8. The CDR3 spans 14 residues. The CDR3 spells CASSGAGGLLEQYF. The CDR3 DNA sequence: TGTGCCAGCAGTGGAGCGGGGGGCCTGCTGGAGCAGTACTTC.

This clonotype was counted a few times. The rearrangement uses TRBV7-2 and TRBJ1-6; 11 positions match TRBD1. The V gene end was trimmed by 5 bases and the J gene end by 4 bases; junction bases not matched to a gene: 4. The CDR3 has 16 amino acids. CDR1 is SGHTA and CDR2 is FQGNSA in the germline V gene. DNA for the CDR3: TGTGCCAGCAGCCCCGGACAGGGGGCTTATAATTCACCCCTCCACTTT. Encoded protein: CASSPGQGAYNSPLHF.

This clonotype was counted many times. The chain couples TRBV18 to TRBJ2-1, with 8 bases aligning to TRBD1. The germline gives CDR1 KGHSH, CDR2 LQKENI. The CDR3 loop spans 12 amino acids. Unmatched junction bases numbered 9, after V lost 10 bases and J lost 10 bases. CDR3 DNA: TGTGCCACCGGACAGGGTCGGAACGAGCAGTTCTTC. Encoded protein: CATGQGRNEQFF.

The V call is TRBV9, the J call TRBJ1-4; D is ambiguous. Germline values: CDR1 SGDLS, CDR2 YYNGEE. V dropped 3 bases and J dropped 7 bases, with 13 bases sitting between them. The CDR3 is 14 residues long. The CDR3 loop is CASSDSQSTEKLFF. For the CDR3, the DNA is TGTGCCAGCAGCGACTCCCAGAGTACTGAAAAACTGTTTTTT.

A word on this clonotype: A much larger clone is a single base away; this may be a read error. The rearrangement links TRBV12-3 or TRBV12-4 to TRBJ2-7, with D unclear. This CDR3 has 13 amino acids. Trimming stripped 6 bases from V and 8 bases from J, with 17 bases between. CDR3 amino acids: CASSPMGLNKQYF. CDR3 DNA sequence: TGTGCCAGCAGCCCGATGGGTTTGAACAAGCAGTACTTC.

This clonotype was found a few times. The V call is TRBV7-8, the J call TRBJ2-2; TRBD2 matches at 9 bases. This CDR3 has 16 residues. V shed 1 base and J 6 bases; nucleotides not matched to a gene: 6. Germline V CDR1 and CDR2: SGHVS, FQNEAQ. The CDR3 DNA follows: TGTGCCAGCAGCTTAGGAGTCGGCGGGGGGGCCGGGGAGCTGTTTTTT. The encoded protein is CASSLGVGGGAGELFF.

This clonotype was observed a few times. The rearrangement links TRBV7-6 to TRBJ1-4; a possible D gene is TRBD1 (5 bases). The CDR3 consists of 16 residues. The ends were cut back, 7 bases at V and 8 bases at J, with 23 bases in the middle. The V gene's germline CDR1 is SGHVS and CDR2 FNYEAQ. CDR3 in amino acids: CASIPSPGRIGEKLFF. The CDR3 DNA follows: TGTGCCAGCATCCCATCCCCGGGACGCATCGGCGAAAAACTGTTTTTT.

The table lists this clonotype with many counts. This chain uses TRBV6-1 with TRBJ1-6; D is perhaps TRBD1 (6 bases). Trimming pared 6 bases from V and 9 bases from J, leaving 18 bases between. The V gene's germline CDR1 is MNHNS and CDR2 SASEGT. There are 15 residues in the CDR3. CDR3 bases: TGTGCCAGCAGGACGGACAGTGTAGGGAGTTCACCCCTCCACTTT. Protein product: CASRTDSVGSSPLHF.

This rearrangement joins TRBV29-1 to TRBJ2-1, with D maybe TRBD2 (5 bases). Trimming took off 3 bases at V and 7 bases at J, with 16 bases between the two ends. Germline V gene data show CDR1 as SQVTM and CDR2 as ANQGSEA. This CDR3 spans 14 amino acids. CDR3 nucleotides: TGCAGCGTTGACCAAAGACGGGGTTCTAATGAGCAGTTCTTC. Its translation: CSVDQRRGSNEQFF.

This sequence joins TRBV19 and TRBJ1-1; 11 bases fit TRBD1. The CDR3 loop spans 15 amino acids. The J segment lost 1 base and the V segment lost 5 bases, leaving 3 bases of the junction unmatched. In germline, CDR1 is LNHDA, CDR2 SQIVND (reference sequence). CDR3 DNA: TGTGCCAGTAGTGGGACAGGGGGATCGAACACTGAAGCTTTCTTT. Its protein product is CASSGTGGSNTEAFF.

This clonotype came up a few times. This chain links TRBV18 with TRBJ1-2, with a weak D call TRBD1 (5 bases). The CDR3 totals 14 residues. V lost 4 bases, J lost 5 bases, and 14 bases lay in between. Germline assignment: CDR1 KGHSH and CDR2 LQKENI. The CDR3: CASSHTGTQYGYTF. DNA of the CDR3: TGTGCCAGCTCACACACCGGGACGCAGTATGGCTACACCTTC.

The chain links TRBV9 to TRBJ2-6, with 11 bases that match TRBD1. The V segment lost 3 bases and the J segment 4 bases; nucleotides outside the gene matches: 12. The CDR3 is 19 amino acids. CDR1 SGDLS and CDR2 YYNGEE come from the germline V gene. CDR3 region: CASSAPRDRGLAGANVLTF. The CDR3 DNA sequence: TGTGCCAGCAGCGCCCCTCGGGACAGGGGGTTGGCAGGGGCCAACGTCCTGACTTTC.

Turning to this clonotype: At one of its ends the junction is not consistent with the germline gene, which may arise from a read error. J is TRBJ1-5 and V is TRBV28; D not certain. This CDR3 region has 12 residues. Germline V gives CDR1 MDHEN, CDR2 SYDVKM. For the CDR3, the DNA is TGTGCCAGCAGTTCAATATATCAGACCCAGCATTTT. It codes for CASSSIYQTQHF.

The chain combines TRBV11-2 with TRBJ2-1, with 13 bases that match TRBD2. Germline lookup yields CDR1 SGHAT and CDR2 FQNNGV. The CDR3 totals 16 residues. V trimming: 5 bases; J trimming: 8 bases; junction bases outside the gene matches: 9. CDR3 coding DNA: TGTGCCAGCAGCGACTGGACTAGCGGGAGAGGGCATGAGCAGTTCTTC. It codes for CASSDWTSGRGHEQFF.

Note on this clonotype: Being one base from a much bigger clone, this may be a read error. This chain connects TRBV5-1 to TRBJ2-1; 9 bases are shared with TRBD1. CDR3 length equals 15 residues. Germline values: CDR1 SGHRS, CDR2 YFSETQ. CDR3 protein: CASSRTGDNYNEQSF. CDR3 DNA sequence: TGCGCCAGCAGCAGGACAGGGGACAACTACAATGAGCAGTCCTTC.

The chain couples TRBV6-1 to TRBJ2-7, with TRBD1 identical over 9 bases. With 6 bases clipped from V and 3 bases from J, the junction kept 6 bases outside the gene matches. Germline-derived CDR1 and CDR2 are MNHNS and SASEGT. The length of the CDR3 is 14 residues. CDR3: CASRTTGGNYEQYF. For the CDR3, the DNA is TGTGCCAGCAGGACGACAGGGGGAAACTACGAGCAGTACTTC.